This TCR beta chain is drawn from a study of OX40 agonist ivuxolimab in advanced cancers. About the study: Intravenous ivuxolimab at 0.01 to 10 mg/kg was given to patients every 2 weeks.

Profiling relied on immunoSEQ multiplex PCR, and the TCRdb table lists in-frame clones only, not all of them. The sample lists about 68,000 clones; approximately 81% were seen once. As regards this clone: Its antigen is still unknown.

Trimming took off 4 bases at V and 2 bases at J, with 8 bases between the two ends. The V gene's germline CDR1 is SGHDN and CDR2 FVKESK. The CDR3 consists of 13 residues. Study findings and constraints: CD4+ and CD8+ blood T cells expanded clonally by week 6 at 0.1 to 3.0 mg/kg.

This material consisted of CD4+ or CD8+ T cells sorted from blood, taken in a trial of the OX40 agonist ivuxolimab. The rearrangement uses TRBV14 and TRBJ1-2; no clear D. The source of this sequence is an adult with an advanced solid tumor such as melanoma, head and neck, liver or kidney cancer. The CDR3 DNA follows: TGTGCCAGCAGCCCCGCTTTAAACTATGGCTACACCTTC. As protein: CASSPALNYGYTF.